These 25 T cell receptor beta chains share one sample of origin, sequenced in a study of CD4 and CD8 cells across lung adenocarcinoma regions. TCRdb re-called the PCR reads through MiXCR, storing one row per CDR3 protein. The table lists some 3,200 distinct CDR3 sequences, 55% to 75% of them singletons. The source material was CD4+ T cells from the margin of a lung tumor. These receptors were obtained from a male donor with lung adenocarcinoma. The CD4 and CD8 labels of this study may be unreliable.

This clonotype was counted only a few times. This chain uses TRBV3-1 with TRBJ1-1; maybe TRBD1 (5 bases). From germline, CDR1 is LGHDT and CDR2 YNNKEL (reference sequence). The V end was cut by 6 bases, the J end by 1 base, with 9 bases between. This CDR3 spans 13 amino acids. Here the CDR3 reads CASRWGRNTEAFF. CDR3 DNA sequence: TGTGCCAGCAGGTGGGGACGGAACACTGAAGCTTTCTTT.

This clonotype is termed large. The chain uses TRBV6-1 and TRBJ2-5; weak D call: TRBD2 (6 bases). The J call is uncertain, as TRBJ2-7 better fits the DNA end. This CDR3 contains 15 residues. The germline V gene encodes CDR1 MNHNS and CDR2 SASEGT. The CDR3: CASSENNRDFDEQYF. DNA of the CDR3: TGTGCCAGCAGTGAAAATAACCGGGACTTCGACGAGCAGTACTTC.

V gene TRBV7-3 combines with J gene TRBJ2-7; 13 nucleotides line up with TRBD2. The J call may be incorrect, as the DNA end agrees better with TRBJ2-5. Germline CDR1 SGHTA, CDR2 FQGTGA. CDR3 length equals 16 residues. CDR3 region: CASSQGLAGVGETQYF. CDR3 coding DNA: TGTGCCAGCAGCCAAGGACTAGCGGGAGTGGGCGAGACCCAGTACTTC.

The rearrangement uses TRBV6-1 and TRBJ1-1; D call uncertain. Germline CDR1 is MNHNS and CDR2 is SASEGT. V was clipped by 4 bases and J by 1 base, with 19 bases between them. The CDR3 is 17 residues long. The CDR3, as DNA: TGTGCCAGCAGTGGGCCCGTGGAGGTAGGGAGGAACACTGAAGCTTTCTTT. As protein: CASSGPVEVGRNTEAFF.

This rearrangement joins TRBV14 to TRBJ1-1; D remains ambiguous. Germline CDR1 reads SGHDN; CDR2 reads FVKESK. The CDR3 loop spans 13 amino acids. V shed 4 bases and J shed 1 base, with 7 bases lying between them. This CDR3 is CASSPLGNTEAFF. In DNA form, the CDR3 reads TGTGCCAGCAGCCCTCTGGGGAACACTGAAGCTTTCTTT.

The rearrangement links TRBV4-3 to TRBJ2-3; D not certain. The CDR3 contains 14 residues. With 4 bases removed from V and 6 bases from J, the gap between germline ends came to 14 bases. The germline V gene encodes CDR1 LGHNA and CDR2 YSLEER. The CDR3 sequence: CASSLSPKWDTQYF. The CDR3 nucleotides are TGCGCCAGCAGCCTTAGCCCGAAATGGGATACGCAGTATTTT.

A few counts support this clonotype. The CDR3 DNA reads TGTGCCAGCAGTGAAGGGCGACTAGCGGGTGCTCAAGAGACCCAGTACTTC. This codes for CASSEGRLAGAQETQYF. This chain links TRBV6-1 with TRBJ2-5; 10 bases agree with TRBD2. CDR3 length: 17 residues. V shed 1 base, J shed 2 bases, and the junction held 7 bases outside the gene matches. Germline V gene data show CDR1 as MNHNS and CDR2 as SASEGT.

This chain joins TRBV6-1 and TRBJ2-3, with 12 bases fitting TRBD2. The CDR3 spans 16 residues. The V gene end was trimmed by 4 bases and the J gene end by 7 bases; junction bases not matched to a gene: 9. Looked up from germline, CDR1 is MNHNS and CDR2 is SASEGT. The CDR3 DNA reads TGTGCCAGCAGTGGCCAAGGACTAGCGGGGAGAAATACGCAGTATTTT. Translated: CASSGQGLAGRNTQYF.

The chain joins TRBV6-5 to TRBJ1-1, with D uncertain. The germline CDR1 and CDR2 sequences are MNHEY and SVGAGI. CDR3 length: 14 residues. Trimming left V 2 bases short and J 7 bases short, with 14 bases between. CDR3 nucleotides: TGTGCCAGCAGTTACACCAACACGGGTAGTGAAGCTTTCTTT. Its translation is CASSYTNTGSEAFF.

The chain couples TRBV6-1 to TRBJ2-5, with D maybe TRBD2 (6 bases). CDR3 length equals 14 residues. Germline CDR1 and CDR2: MNHNS and SASEGT. Trimming took off 1 base at V and 3 bases at J, with 9 bases between the two ends. This CDR3 is CASSEGLEEETQYF. The CDR3 DNA follows: TGTGCCAGCAGTGAAGGACTAGAGGAAGAGACCCAGTACTTC.

The chain carries TRBV7-2 and TRBJ2-1; unclear D gene. Germline CDR1 and CDR2: SGHTA and FQGNSA. With 6 bases removed from V and 12 bases from J, the gap between germline ends came to 15 bases. The CDR3 is made up of 12 amino acids. The CDR3 DNA sequence: TGTGCCAGCAGTTCTTACGGCGGCGGGCAGTTCTTC. Translating gives CASSSYGGGQFF.

The chain recombines TRBV6-5 with TRBJ2-2; D ambiguous. Germline V gene sequence: CDR1 MNHEY, CDR2 SVGAGI. The CDR3 spans 15 residues. V was trimmed by 1 base and J by 3 bases, leaving 9 bases between them. The CDR3 DNA reads TGTGCCAGCAGTTACTTCTTCAAGGACACCGGGGAGCTGTTTTTT. This sequence encodes CASSYFFKDTGELFF.

A note on this clonotype: One end of the junction fails to match germline, which may point to a read error. This chain links TRBV27 with TRBJ2-3; D not certain. The CDR3 has 14 residues. Germline CDR1 reads MNHEY; CDR2 reads SMNVEV (reference sequence). CDR3 residues: CASSLGSYTETQYF. The CDR3 DNA reads TGTGCCAGCAGTCTGGGGTCTTACACAGAGACCCAGTATTTC.

This chain links TRBV10-2 with TRBJ1-2; the D is unclear. The germline V gene encodes CDR1 WSHSY and CDR2 SAAADI. Trimming took 0 bases from V and 4 from J, leaving 9 bases between them. The CDR3 is made up of 14 amino acids. CDR3 sequence: CASSESYRSYGYTF. In nucleotides, the CDR3 is TGCGCCAGCAGTGAGTCCTACAGATCCTATGGCTACACCTTC.

The rearrangement uses TRBV7-8 and TRBJ2-4; TRBD2 is a possible D gene (6 bases). The last part of the DNA fits TRBJ2-5 better; the J call may be wrong. CDR1 SGHVS and CDR2 FQNEAQ come from the germline V gene. The CDR3 is 14 residues long. This CDR3 is CASSLDLAGETQYF. The CDR3 nucleotides are TGTGCCAGCAGCTTAGATCTTGCGGGGGAGACCCAGTACTTC.

There are a few counts of this clonotype. V and J are TRBV6-1 and TRBJ1-1, with D perhaps matching TRBD1 (6 bases). The CDR3 length is 14 residues. Trimming took 8 bases from V and 3 from J, leaving 16 bases between them. The germline V gene has CDR1 MNHNS and CDR2 SASEGT. CDR3 residues: CASRRGNLDTEAFF. The CDR3 nucleotides are TGTGCCAGCCGAAGGGGGAATTTGGACACTGAAGCTTTCTTT.

The rearrangement links TRBV6-1 to TRBJ2-1, with 7 bases identical to TRBD1. Looked up from germline, CDR1 is MNHNS and CDR2 is SASEGT. Trimming took 7 bases from V and 5 from J; bases not matched to a gene: 8. The CDR3 spans 14 residues. Written as DNA, the CDR3 is TGTGCCAGCACTAGACAGGGATCACACAATGAGCAGTTCTTC. As protein: CASTRQGSHNEQFF.

The chain is built from TRBV6-1 and TRBJ2-1, with D maybe TRBD2 (6 bases). The V end was cut by 8 bases, the J end by 3 bases, with 20 bases between. The germline V gene has CDR1 MNHNS and CDR2 SASEGT. The CDR3 has 16 amino acids. The CDR3: CASRGRERGDYNEQFF. The CDR3 DNA reads as TGTGCCAGCCGGGGCCGGGAGCGAGGGGACTACAATGAGCAGTTCTTC.

The chain employs TRBV6-1 and TRBJ2-1; TRBD2 matches at 10 bases. Germline-derived CDR1 and CDR2 are MNHNS and SASEGT. V gave up 7 bases and J gave up 5 bases; unmatched junction bases: 2. The CDR3 spans 13 residues. CDR3 sequence: CASTGLADNEQFF. CDR3 DNA sequence: TGTGCCAGCACAGGACTAGCGGACAATGAGCAGTTCTTC.

The J gene is TRBJ2-1, the V gene TRBV7-6; TRBD2 matches 12 bases. The CDR3 contains 16 residues. V gave up 5 bases and J gave up 8 bases; unmatched junction bases: 10. Germline V gives CDR1 SGHVS, CDR2 FNYEAQ. The CDR3: CASSPRSLAGGDEQFF. The CDR3 DNA is TGTGCCAGCAGCCCCCGTTCTCTAGCGGGAGGGGATGAGCAGTTCTTC.

The chain couples TRBV12-3 or TRBV12-4 to TRBJ1-6, with D perhaps TRBD1 (5 bases). The V end was cut by 7 bases, the J end by 3 bases, with 13 bases between. The CDR3 sequence is 15 residues long. As DNA, the CDR3 is TGTGCCAGCAATAAAGGGGACCGCTATAATTCACCCCTCCACTTT. The encoded protein is CASNKGDRYNSPLHF.

This clonotype occurred a few times. The chain recombines TRBV7-2 with TRBJ1-1, with TRBD1 as a possible D gene (6 bases). V lost 6 bases and J 7 bases, leaving 15 bases between the germline ends. The CDR3 length is 13 residues. The germline V gene has CDR1 SGHTA and CDR2 FQGNSA. In DNA form, the CDR3 reads TGTGCCAGCAGTAAGACCCGGGACAATGAAGCTTTCTTT. Its protein product is CASSKTRDNEAFF.

The chain employs TRBV6-5 and TRBJ2-2; D remains ambiguous. CDR3 length: 14 residues. CDR1 and CDR2 from the germline V gene are MNHEY and SVGAGI. V gave up 2 bases and J gave up 7 bases, with 11 bases separating them. CDR3 protein: CASSYLRMYGELFF. DNA for the CDR3: TGTGCCAGCAGTTACCTCCGTATGTACGGGGAGCTGTTTTTT.

This chain connects TRBV3-1 to TRBJ2-1; possible D gene TRBD2, 6 bases. CDR3 length: 14 amino acids. V was trimmed by 4 bases and J by 9 bases, leaving 16 bases between them. The germline V gene encodes CDR1 LGHDT and CDR2 YNNKEL (reference sequence). CDR3 region: CASSRELLAFEQFF. The DNA for the CDR3 is TGTGCCAGCAGCCGGGAACTCCTAGCGTTTGAGCAGTTCTTC.

The chain recombines TRBV6-1 with TRBJ1-1, with D maybe TRBD1 (5 bases). The CDR3 runs to 13 residues. Per germline, CDR1 MNHNS and CDR2 SASEGT. V was trimmed by 6 bases and J by 1 base, leaving 9 bases between them. In DNA, the CDR3 is TGTGCCAGCAGGGGGGTGGGGAACACTGAAGCTTTCTTT. It specifies CASRGVGNTEAFF.